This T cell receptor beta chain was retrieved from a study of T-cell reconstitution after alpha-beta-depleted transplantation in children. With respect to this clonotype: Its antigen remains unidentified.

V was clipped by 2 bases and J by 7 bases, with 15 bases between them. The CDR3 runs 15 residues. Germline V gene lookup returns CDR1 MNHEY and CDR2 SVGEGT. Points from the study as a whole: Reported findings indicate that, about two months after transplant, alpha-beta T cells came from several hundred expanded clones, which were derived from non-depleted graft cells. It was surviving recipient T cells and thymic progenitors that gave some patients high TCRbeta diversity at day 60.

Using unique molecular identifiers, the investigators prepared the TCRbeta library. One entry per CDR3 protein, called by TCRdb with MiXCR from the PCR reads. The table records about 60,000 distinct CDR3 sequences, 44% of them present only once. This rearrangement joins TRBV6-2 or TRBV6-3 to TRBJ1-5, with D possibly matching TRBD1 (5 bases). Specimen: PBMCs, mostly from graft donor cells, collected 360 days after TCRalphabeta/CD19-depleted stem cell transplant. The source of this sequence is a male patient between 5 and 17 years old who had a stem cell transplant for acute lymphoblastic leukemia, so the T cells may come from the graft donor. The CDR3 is CASSYSGGRKQPQHF. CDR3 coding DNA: TGTGCCAGCAGTTACAGCGGGGGAAGGAAGCAGCCCCAGCATTTT.